In this sample, the clone carrying this T cell receptor (beta chain) turned up a few times. The antigen remains unidentified. The source of the sample is a study of cytomegalovirus exposure and HLA in healthy donors. Study-wide background: As released early, the data held roughly 85 million unique TCRs from HLA-typed donors. The study's findings and limits: It was likely that a cluster of highly shared sequence variants was a sequencing artifact. There were reportedly fewer N-insertions in an Asian-associated ancestry cluster than the roughly 670-donor mean, in a later analysis. Segments of the TCR beta V type were, in most cases, productive about 87% or about 30% of the time in an earlier analysis.

Researchers ran the PCR with 60 Vbeta and 13 Jbeta primers. Using immunoSEQ multiplex PCR, the repertoire was profiled, and TCRdb retains in-frame clones only, with some absent. The sample has 50,000 or so clones; approximately 82% are singletons. The clonotype comes from a woman between 18 and 29 years old in good health and CMV-seronegative. The sequencing input was PBMCs.

CDR3 sequence: CASSLGVLEAYGYTF. Written as DNA, the CDR3 is TGTGCCAGCAGCTTAGGGGTTTTGGAGGCCTATGGCTACACCTTC. This chain joins TRBV7-2 and TRBJ1-2; D is ambiguous. V gave up 1 base and J gave up 4 bases, with 13 bases separating them. This CDR3 spans 15 amino acids. The germline V gene encodes CDR1 SGHTA and CDR2 FQGNSA.